This TCR beta chain is from a study of response to subunit inactivated influenza vaccine. This CDR3 comprises 15 residues. V was clipped by 5 bases and J by 2 bases, with 15 bases between them. CDR1 SEHNR and CDR2 FQNEAQ come from the germline V gene (reference sequence). This clonotype has at least ten counts. TCRdb recomputed calls from the RT-PCR reads with MiXCR, one row per CDR3 protein. The sample lists 550,000 to 650,000 distinct CDR3 sequences; 12% were seen once. V usage is TRBV7-9 and J usage is TRBJ2-5, with a tentative D call TRBD1 (6 bases). The source material was PBMCs from blood, sampled on the day of vaccination. The source of this sequence is a man in his fifties who received an inactivated influenza vaccine. CDR3 residues: CASSPIGQNQETQYF. The DNA of the CDR3 is TGTGCCAGCAGCCCCATCGGACAGAATCAAGAGACCCAGTACTTC. The full variable domain, its missing parts supplied by reference TRBV7-9 and TRBJ2-5, is DTGVSQNPRHKITKRGQNVTFRCDPISEHNRLYWYRQTLGQGPEFLTYFQNEAQLEKSRLLSDRFSAERPKGSFSTLEIQRTEQGDSAMYLCASSPIGQNQETQYFGPGTRLLVL.